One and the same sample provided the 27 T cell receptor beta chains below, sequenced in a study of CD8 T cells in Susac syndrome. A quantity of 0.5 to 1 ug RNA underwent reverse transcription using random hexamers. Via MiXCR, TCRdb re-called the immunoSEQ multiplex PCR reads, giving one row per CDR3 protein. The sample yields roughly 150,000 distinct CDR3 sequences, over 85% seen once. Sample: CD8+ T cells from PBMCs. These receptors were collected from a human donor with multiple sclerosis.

Here the CDR3 reads CASSYPGWNTEAFF. As DNA, the CDR3 is TGTGCCAGCAGTTACCCAGGCTGGAACACTGAAGCTTTCTTT. The chain is built from TRBV6-2 or TRBV6-3 and TRBJ1-1; no clear D. In germline, CDR1 is MNHEY, CDR2 SVGEGT. This CDR3 has 14 amino acids. Trimming took off 2 bases at V and 1 base at J, with 8 bases between the two ends.

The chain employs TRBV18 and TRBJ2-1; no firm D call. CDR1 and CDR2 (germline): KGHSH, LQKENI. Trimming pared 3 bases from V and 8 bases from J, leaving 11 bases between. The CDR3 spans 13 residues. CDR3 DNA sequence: TGTGCCAGCTCACCCCCACCCCCAGATGAGCAGTTCTTC. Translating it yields CASSPPPPDEQFF.

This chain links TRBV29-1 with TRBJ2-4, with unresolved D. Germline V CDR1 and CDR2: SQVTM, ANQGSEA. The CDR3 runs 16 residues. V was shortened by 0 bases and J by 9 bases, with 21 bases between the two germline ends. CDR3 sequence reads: CSVEDPETTLPGIQYF. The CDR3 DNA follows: TGCAGCGTTGAAGATCCTGAGACCACGCTACCGGGCATTCAGTACTTC.

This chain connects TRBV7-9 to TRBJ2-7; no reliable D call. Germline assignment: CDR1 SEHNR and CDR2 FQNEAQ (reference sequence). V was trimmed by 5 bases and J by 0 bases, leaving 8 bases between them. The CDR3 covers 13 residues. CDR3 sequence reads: CASSGRTSYEQYF. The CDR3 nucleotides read TGTGCCAGCAGCGGTCGGACCTCCTACGAGCAGTACTTC.

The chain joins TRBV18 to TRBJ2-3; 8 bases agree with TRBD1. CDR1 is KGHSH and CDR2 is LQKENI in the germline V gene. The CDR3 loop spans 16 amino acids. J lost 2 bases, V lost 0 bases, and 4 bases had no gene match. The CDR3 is CASSPPGQAHTDTQYF. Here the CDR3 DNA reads TGTGCCAGCTCACCACCGGGACAGGCACACACAGATACGCAGTATTTT.

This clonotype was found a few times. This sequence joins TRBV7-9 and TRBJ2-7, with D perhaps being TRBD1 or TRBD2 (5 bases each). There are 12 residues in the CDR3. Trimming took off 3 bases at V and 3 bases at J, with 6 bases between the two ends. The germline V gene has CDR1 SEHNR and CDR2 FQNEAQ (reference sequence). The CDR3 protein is CASSLGVYEQYF. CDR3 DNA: TGTGCCAGCAGCTTGGGGGTCTACGAGCAGTACTTC.

This CDR3 is CASSYGRGTNTEAFF. The DNA of the CDR3 is TGTGCCAGCAGTTACGGACGGGGTACGAACACTGAAGCTTTCTTT. The rearrangement uses TRBV6-2 or TRBV6-3 and TRBJ1-1, with no clear D. The CDR3 covers 15 residues. The germline gives CDR1 MNHEY, CDR2 SVGEGT. The V gene lost 2 bases and the J gene lost 1 base, with 11 bases spanning the gap.

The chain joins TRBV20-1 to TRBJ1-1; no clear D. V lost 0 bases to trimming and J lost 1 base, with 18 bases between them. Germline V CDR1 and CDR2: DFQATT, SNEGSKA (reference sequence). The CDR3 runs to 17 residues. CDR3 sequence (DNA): TGCAGTGCTAGAGATAGGATGGGCGGAGTAGGGAACACTGAAGCTTTCTTT. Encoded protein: CSARDRMGGVGNTEAFF.

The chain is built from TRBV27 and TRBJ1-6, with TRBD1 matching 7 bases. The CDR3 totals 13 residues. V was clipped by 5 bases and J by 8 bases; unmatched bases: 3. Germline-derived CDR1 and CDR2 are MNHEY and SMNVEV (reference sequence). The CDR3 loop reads CASSQGVHSPLHF. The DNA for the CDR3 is TGTGCCAGCAGTCAGGGGGTGCATTCACCCCTCCACTTT.

The CDR3 is CASSLGSGGQPQHF. For the CDR3, the DNA is TGCGCCAGCAGCTTGGGGTCAGGGGGTCAGCCCCAGCATTTT. The V and J genes are TRBV5-1 and TRBJ1-5, with 7 bases identical to TRBD1. The CDR3 is 14 residues long. From germline, CDR1 is SGHRS and CDR2 YFSETQ. With 0 bases clipped from V and 6 bases from J, the junction kept 3 bases outside the gene matches. Full variable domain (missing parts from reference TRBV5-1 and TRBJ1-5): KAGVTQTPRYLIKTRGQQVTLSCSPISGHRSVSWYQQTPGQGLQFLFEYFSETQRNKGNFPGRFSGRQFSNSRSEMNVSTLELGDSALYLCASSLGSGGQPQHFGDGTRLSIL.

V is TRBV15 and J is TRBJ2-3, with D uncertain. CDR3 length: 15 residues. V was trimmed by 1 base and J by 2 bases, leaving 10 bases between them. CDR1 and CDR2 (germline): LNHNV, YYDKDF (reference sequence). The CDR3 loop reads CATSRGTPATDTQYF. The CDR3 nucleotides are TGTGCCACCAGCAGAGGTACCCCCGCCACAGATACGCAGTATTTT.

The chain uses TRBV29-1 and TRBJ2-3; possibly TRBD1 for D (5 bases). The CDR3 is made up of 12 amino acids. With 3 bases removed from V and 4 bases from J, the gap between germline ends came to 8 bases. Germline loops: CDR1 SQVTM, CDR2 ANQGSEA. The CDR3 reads CSVEGRPDTQYF. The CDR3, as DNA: TGCAGCGTTGAGGGGCGGCCAGATACGCAGTATTTT.

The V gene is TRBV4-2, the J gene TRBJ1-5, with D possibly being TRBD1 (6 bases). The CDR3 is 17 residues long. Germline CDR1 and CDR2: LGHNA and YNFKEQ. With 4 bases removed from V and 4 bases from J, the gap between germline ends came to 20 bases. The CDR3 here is CASSPVGGPGGNQPQHF. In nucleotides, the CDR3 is TGTGCCAGCAGCCCGGTGGGGGGGCCGGGTGGAAATCAGCCCCAGCATTTT.

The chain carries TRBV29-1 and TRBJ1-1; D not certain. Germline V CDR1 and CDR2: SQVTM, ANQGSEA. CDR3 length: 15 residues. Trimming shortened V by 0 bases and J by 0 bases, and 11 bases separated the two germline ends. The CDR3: CSVEDRARLNTEAFF. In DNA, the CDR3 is TGCAGCGTTGAAGATCGGGCGAGGCTGAACACTGAAGCTTTCTTT. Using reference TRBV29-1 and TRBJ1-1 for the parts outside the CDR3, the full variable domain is SAVISQKPSRDICQRGTSLTIQCQVDSQVTMMFWYRQQPGQSLTLIATANQGSEATYESGFVIDKFPISRPNLTFSTLTVSNMSPEDSSIYLCSVEDRARLNTEAFFGQGTRLTVV.

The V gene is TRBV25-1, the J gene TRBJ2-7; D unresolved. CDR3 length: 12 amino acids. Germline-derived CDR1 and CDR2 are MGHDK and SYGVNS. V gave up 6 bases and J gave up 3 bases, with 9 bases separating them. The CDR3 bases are TGTGCCAGCAGCTTAAGAGACTACGAGCAGTACTTC. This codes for CASSLRDYEQYF.

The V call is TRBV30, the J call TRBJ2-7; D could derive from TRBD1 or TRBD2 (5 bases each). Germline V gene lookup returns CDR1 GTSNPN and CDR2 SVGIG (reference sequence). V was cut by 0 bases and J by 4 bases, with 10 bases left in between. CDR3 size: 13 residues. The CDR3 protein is CAWSVGDRYEQYF. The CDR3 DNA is TGTGCCTGGAGTGTGGGGGATCGGTACGAGCAGTACTTC.

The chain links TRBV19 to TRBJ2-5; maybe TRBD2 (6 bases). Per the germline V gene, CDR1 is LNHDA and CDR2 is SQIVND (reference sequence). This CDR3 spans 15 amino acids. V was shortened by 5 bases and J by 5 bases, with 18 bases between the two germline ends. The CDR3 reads CASSVTSFQLETQYF. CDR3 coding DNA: TGTGCCAGTAGTGTGACTAGTTTTCAGTTGGAGACCCAGTACTTC.

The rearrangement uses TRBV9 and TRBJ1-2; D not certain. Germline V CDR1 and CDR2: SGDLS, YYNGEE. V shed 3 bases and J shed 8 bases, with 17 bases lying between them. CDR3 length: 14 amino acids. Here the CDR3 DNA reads TGTGCCAGCAGCGCCGACGGACGGCGGATCGGCTACACCTTC. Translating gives CASSADGRRIGYTF.

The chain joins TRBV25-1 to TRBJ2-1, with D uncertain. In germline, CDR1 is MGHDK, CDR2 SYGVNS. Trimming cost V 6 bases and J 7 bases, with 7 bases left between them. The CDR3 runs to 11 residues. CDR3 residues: CASSNGNEQFF. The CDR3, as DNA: TGTGCCAGCAGCAATGGGAATGAGCAGTTCTTC.

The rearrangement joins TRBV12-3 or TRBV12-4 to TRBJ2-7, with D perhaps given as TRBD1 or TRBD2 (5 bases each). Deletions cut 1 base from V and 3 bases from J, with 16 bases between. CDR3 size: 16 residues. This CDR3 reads CASSLGGQGRFYEQYF. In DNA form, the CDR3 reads TGTGCCAGCAGTTTAGGGGGCCAGGGACGATTCTACGAGCAGTACTTC.

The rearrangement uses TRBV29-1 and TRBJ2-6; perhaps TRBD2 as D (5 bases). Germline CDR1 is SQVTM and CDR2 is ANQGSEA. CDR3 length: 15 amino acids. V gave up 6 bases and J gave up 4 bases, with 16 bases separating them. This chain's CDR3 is CSVPRTHRGANVLTF. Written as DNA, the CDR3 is TGCAGCGTCCCCCGGACTCATAGAGGGGCCAACGTCCTGACTTTC.

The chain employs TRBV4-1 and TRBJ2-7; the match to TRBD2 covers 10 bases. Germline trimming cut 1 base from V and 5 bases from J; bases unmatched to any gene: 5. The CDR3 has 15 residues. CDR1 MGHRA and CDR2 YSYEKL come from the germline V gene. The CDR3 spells CASSQVSAGGDEQYF. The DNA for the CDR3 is TGCGCCAGCAGCCAAGTTTCAGCGGGGGGGGACGAGCAGTACTTC.

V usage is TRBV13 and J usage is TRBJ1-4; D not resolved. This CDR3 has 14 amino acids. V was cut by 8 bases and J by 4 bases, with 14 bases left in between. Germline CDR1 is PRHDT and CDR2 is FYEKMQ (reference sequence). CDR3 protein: CASSAVGYNEKLFF. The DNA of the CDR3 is TGTGCCAGCTCAGCGGTTGGATATAATGAAAAACTGTTTTTT.

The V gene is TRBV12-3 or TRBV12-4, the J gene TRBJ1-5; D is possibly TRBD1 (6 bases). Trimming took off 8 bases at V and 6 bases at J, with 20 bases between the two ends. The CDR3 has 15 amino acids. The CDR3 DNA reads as TGTGCCAGCCGGGGGGGCAATCCTTACGGTCAGCCCCAGCATTTT. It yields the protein CASRGGNPYGQPQHF.

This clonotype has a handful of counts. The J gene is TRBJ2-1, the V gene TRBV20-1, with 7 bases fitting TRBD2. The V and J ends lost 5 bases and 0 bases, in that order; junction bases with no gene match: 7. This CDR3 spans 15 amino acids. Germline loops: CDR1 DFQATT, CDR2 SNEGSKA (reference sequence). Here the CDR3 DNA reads TGCAGTGCTCCTAGCGGACTGAGCTCCTACAATGAGCAGTTCTTC. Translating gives CSAPSGLSSYNEQFF.

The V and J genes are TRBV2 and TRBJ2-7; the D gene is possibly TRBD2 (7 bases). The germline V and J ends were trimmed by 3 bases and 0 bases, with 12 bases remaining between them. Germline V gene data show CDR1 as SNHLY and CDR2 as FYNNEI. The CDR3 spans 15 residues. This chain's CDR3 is CASSEGGALSYEQYF. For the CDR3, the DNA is TGTGCCAGCAGTGAGGGGGGGGCGCTCTCCTACGAGCAGTACTTC. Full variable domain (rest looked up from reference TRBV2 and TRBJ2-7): EPEVTQTPSHQVTQMGQEVILRCVPISNHLYFYWYRQILGQKVEFLVSFYNNEISEKSEIFDDQFSVERPDGSNFTLKIRSTKLEDSAMYFCASSEGGALSYEQYFGPGTRLTVT.

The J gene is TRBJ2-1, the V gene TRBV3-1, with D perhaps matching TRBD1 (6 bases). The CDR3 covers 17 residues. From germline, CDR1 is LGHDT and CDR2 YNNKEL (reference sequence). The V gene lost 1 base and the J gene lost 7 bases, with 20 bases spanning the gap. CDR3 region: CASSQVVYRDISNEQFF. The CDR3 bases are TGTGCCAGCAGCCAAGTCGTCTACAGGGACATCTCAAATGAGCAGTTCTTC.